Shown below are 10 T cell receptor beta chains from a single sample sequenced in a study of response to subunit inactivated influenza vaccine. TCRdb re-called the RT-PCR reads with MiXCR, one entry per CDR3 protein. Of hundreds of thousands of distinct CDR3 sequences listed, 10% to 15% are singletons. The specimen was PBMCs from blood, collected roughly 6 weeks after vaccination. The receptors here all came from a man aged 50 to 60 who received an inactivated influenza vaccine.

This clonotype was found a few times. The chain links TRBV20-1 to TRBJ2-3; 10 nucleotides agree with TRBD2. The CDR3 runs 15 residues. The V and J ends lost 6 bases and 3 bases, in that order; junction bases with no gene match: 9. Looked up from germline, CDR1 is DFQATT and CDR2 is SNEGSKA (reference sequence). CDR3 amino acids: CSATDGTSVTDTQYF. CDR3 DNA: TGCAGTGCCACCGACGGGACTAGCGTTACAGATACGCAGTATTTT.

This clonotype has at least ten counts. The gene calls are TRBV15 and TRBJ2-1, with 10 nucleotides matching TRBD1. CDR1 and CDR2 from the germline V gene are LNHNV and YYDKDF (reference sequence). V dropped 0 bases and J dropped 4; count of bases not matched to a gene: 3. CDR3 size: 16 residues. The CDR3 reads CATSRDRGQGYNEQFF. The DNA for the CDR3 is TGTGCCACCAGCAGAGATCGGGGACAGGGGTACAATGAGCAGTTCTTC.

This chain links TRBV4-1 with TRBJ2-3; no firm D call. The V end was cut by 4 bases, the J end by 6 bases, with 8 bases between. Germline CDR1 is MGHRA and CDR2 is YSYEKL. CDR3 length equals 12 residues. CDR3 protein: CASSLVKDTQYF. For the CDR3, the DNA is TGCGCCAGCAGCCTCGTTAAGGATACGCAGTATTTT.

This clonotype came up a few times. J is TRBJ2-1 and V is TRBV5-1, with D perhaps TRBD1 (6 bases). The germline V and J ends were trimmed by 0 bases and 0 bases, with 16 bases remaining between them. CDR3 size: 18 residues. Germline V gene lookup returns CDR1 SGHRS and CDR2 YFSETQ. CDR3 in DNA: TGCGCCAGCAGCTTGGGGCCCTCAGGGGCGGTCTCCTACAATGAGCAGTTCTTC. Protein sequence: CASSLGPSGAVSYNEQFF.

The chain combines TRBV28 with TRBJ2-7; D is ambiguous. The V end lost 4 bases, the J end lost 0 bases, and 10 bases lay between the germline ends. Germline CDR1 and CDR2: MDHEN and SYDVKM. This CDR3 has 14 amino acids. The CDR3 here is CASSSDWSSYEQYF. The CDR3 DNA is TGTGCCAGCAGTTCAGACTGGAGCTCCTACGAGCAGTACTTC.

This clonotype was detected only a few times. This sequence joins TRBV5-6 and TRBJ2-1; 7 nucleotides match TRBD1. Trimming at V came to 4 bases and at J to 5 bases, leaving 9 bases not matched to a gene. The CDR3 spans 15 residues. CDR1 SGHDT and CDR2 YYEEEE come from the germline V gene. The CDR3 DNA sequence: TGTGCCAGCAGCACCGGACAGGCTCCTAACAATGAGCAGTTCTTC. It translates to CASSTGQAPNNEQFF.

This chain connects TRBV7-3 to TRBJ2-3; unclear D gene. The ends were cut back, 4 bases at V and 4 bases at J, with 6 bases in the middle. Per germline, CDR1 SGHTA and CDR2 FQGTGA. This CDR3 is 12 amino acids long. The CDR3 is CASSSQADTQYF. Here the CDR3 DNA reads TGTGCCAGCAGCTCGCAGGCAGATACGCAGTATTTT. Looking up the rest from reference TRBV7-3 and TRBJ2-3 gives the full variable domain: GAGVSQTPSNKVTEKGKYVELRCDPISGHTALYWYRQSLGQGPEFLIYFQGTGAADDSGLPNDRFFAVRPEGSVSTLKIQRTERGDSAVYLCASSSQADTQYFGPGTRLTVL.

The rearrangement joins TRBV12-3 or TRBV12-4 to TRBJ1-6, with 10 nucleotides matching TRBD1. The CDR3 has 14 amino acids. V lost 8 bases, J lost 7 bases, and 5 bases stayed unmatched. CDR3 residues: CASGRTGGNSPLHF. The CDR3 DNA reads as TGTGCCAGCGGGCGGACAGGGGGGAATTCACCCCTCCACTTT.

As for this clonotype: At one end the junction does not follow the germline gene, possibly because of a read error. V and J are TRBV10-3 and TRBJ2-7; 8 bases are a match to TRBD2. This CDR3 is 15 amino acids long. Looked up from germline, CDR1 is ENHRY and CDR2 is SYGVKD. The DNA of the CDR3 is TGTGCCATCAGCTCAACTAGCGGCTCCTCCTACGAGCAGAACTTC. This codes for CAISSTSGSSYEQNF.

This chain joins TRBV28 and TRBJ2-7; D possibly matches TRBD1 or TRBD2 (5 bases each). The CDR3 is made up of 15 amino acids. Germline CDR1 reads MDHEN; CDR2 reads SYDVKM. Trimming removed 6 bases from V and 3 bases from J, with 18 bases in between. CDR3 sequence: CASREPRDGNYEQYF. The CDR3 region has the DNA TGTGCCAGCAGAGAGCCCCGGGACGGAAACTACGAGCAGTACTTC.